The 20 T cell receptor beta chains presented below share a single source sample, sequenced in a study of radiotherapy plus CTLA-4 blockade in lung cancer (dated by TCRdb to the late 2010s). The library relied on the immunoSEQ multiplex PCR assay. The table was pulled from immuneACCESS by TCRdb, which kept in-frame rearrangements only. Such tables lose some clones; where checked, under half of the loss comes from unresolved V genes, and the rest has no known cause. For this sample the table gives some 110,000 clones, of which roughly 80% were detected only once. The ten largest clones represent 2.5% to 3.5% of the sample. The input for sequencing was peripheral blood, taken from a patient treated with radiotherapy plus ipilimumab. The receptors stem from a human donor with non-small cell lung cancer that progressed on radiotherapy plus ipilimumab. Some clones in this sample may be carry-over from other donors' samples.

This sequence joins TRBV6-4 and TRBJ2-3; tentatively, D is TRBD1 (6 bases). Germline V CDR1 and CDR2: MRHNA, SNTAGT. This CDR3 has 14 residues. The ends were cut back, 3 bases at V and 3 bases at J, with 10 bases in the middle. This CDR3 reads CASSEGGDTDTQYF. CDR3 DNA sequence: TGTGCCAGCAGTGAAGGGGGAGATACAGATACGCAGTATTTT.

The chain carries TRBV5-1 and TRBJ1-5; 8 bases align to TRBD1. Germline CDR1 SGHRS, CDR2 YFSETQ. The CDR3 has 14 residues. J lost 6 bases, V lost 2 bases, and 4 bases had no gene match. This CDR3 reads CASSLGQGGQPQHF. As DNA, the CDR3 is TGCGCCAGCAGCTTAGGACAGGGCGGTCAGCCCCAGCATTTT. Together with reference TRBV5-1 and TRBJ1-5, the CDR3 gives the full variable domain: KAGVTQTPRYLIKTRGQQVTLSCSPISGHRSVSWYQQTPGQGLQFLFEYFSETQRNKGNFPGRFSGRQFSNSRSEMNVSTLELGDSALYLCASSLGQGGQPQHFGDGTRLSIL.

The chain is built from TRBV29-1 and TRBJ1-2; D is unclear. Germline V gives CDR1 SQVTM, CDR2 ANQGSEA. This CDR3 has 12 amino acids. The V and J ends lost 3 bases and 4 bases respectively, with 9 bases between them. The CDR3 DNA is TGCAGCGTTGAGTCTGGCGGCTATGGCTACACCTTC. It encodes CSVESGGYGYTF.

The chain couples TRBV29-1 to TRBJ2-1, with D perhaps being TRBD1 or TRBD2 (5 bases each). V was clipped by 4 bases and J by 7 bases, with 5 bases between them. The CDR3 has 10 amino acids. Germline V lookup: CDR1 SQVTM, CDR2 ANQGSEA. The CDR3: CSVGGNEQFF. The CDR3 DNA follows: TGCAGCGTTGGGGGGAATGAGCAGTTCTTC.

The J gene is TRBJ1-5, the V gene TRBV11-2; D is ambiguous. CDR3 size: 15 residues. Germline lookup yields CDR1 SGHAT and CDR2 FQNNGV. Trimming removed 5 bases at V and 4 bases at J, with 15 bases between. The CDR3 sequence is CASSAPGDRNQPQHF. The CDR3 DNA sequence: TGTGCCAGCAGCGCCCCCGGAGATCGAAATCAGCCCCAGCATTTT.

The chain links TRBV4-1 to TRBJ1-2; D is uncertain. The V gene's germline CDR1 is MGHRA and CDR2 YSYEKL. V was pared by 1 base and J by 8 bases, with 17 bases between. This CDR3 has 15 amino acids. CDR3 protein: CASSQVIRQDHGYTF. The CDR3 DNA is TGCGCCAGCAGCCAAGTTATTCGTCAGGACCACGGCTACACCTTC.

This chain links TRBV5-5 with TRBJ2-1; D is unresolved. The CDR3 runs to 13 residues. Germline loops: CDR1 SGHKS, CDR2 YYEKEE (reference sequence). V was shortened by 6 bases and J by 8 bases, with 15 bases between the two germline ends. CDR3 DNA sequence: TGTGCCAGCAACCCCGGCTGGAAGGATGAGCAGTTCTTC. It codes for CASNPGWKDEQFF. The complete variable domain, with remaining parts taken from reference TRBV5-5 and TRBJ2-1, reads DAGVTQSPTHLIKTRGQQVTLRCSPISGHKSVSWYQQVLGQGPQFIFQYYEKEERGRGNFPDRFSARQFPNYSSELNVNALLLGDSALYLCASNPGWKDEQFFGPGTRLTVL.

The chain employs TRBV6-5 and TRBJ2-7; no reliable D call. The CDR3 contains 11 residues. V gave up 6 bases and J gave up 4 bases, with 7 bases separating them. Germline CDR1 is MNHEY and CDR2 is SVGAGI. The DNA for the CDR3 is TGTGCCAGCAGCCCTCAGTACGAGCAGTACTTC. It codes for CASSPQYEQYF.

This chain connects TRBV7-6 to TRBJ1-1; 10 bases line up with TRBD1. The CDR3 spans 16 residues. The V and J ends lost 5 bases and 7 bases, in that order; junction bases with no gene match: 13. Per germline, CDR1 SGHVS and CDR2 FNYEAQ. CDR3 in DNA: TGTGCCAGCAGCGCCGGGACAGGGGAGCGCCAGGATGAAGCTTTCTTT. Protein product: CASSAGTGERQDEAFF. Using reference TRBV7-6 and TRBJ1-1 for the parts outside the CDR3, the full variable domain is GAGVSQSPRYKVTKRGQDVALRCDPISGHVSLYWYRQALGQGPEFLTYFNYEAQQDKSGLPNDRFSAERPEGSISTLTIQRTEQRDSAMYRCASSAGTGERQDEAFFGQGTRLTVV.

The chain employs TRBV9 and TRBJ2-3; unclear D gene. Germline CDR1 reads SGDLS; CDR2 reads YYNGEE. This CDR3 contains 14 residues. Trimming took off 0 bases at V and 3 bases at J, with 8 bases between the two ends. The CDR3 DNA follows: TGTGCCAGCAGCGTAGAAGTTGGAACAGATACGCAGTATTTT. Its translation is CASSVEVGTDTQYF.

The chain links TRBV14 to TRBJ2-7; a possible D gene is TRBD1 (6 bases). The V and J ends lost 3 bases and 3 bases respectively, with 9 bases between them. This CDR3 spans 13 amino acids. CDR1 and CDR2 (germline): SGHDN, FVKESK. The CDR3 bases are TGTGCCAGCAGCCAGGGACATTACTACGAGCAGTACTTC. Amino acid sequence: CASSQGHYYEQYF. Drawing the rest from reference TRBV14 and TRBJ2-7, the complete variable domain is EAGVTQFPSHSVIEKGQTVTLRCDPISGHDNLYWYRRVMGKEIKFLLHFVKESKQDESGMPNNRFLAERTGGTYSTLKVQPAELEDSGVYFCASSQGHYYEQYFGPGTRLTVT.

The chain joins TRBV15 to TRBJ2-5; D is possibly TRBD1 or TRBD2 (5 bases each). The CDR3 runs to 15 residues. CDR1 and CDR2 (germline): LNHNV, YYDKDF (reference sequence). V lost 0 bases and J 6 bases, leaving 14 bases between the germline ends. In DNA, the CDR3 is TGTGCCACCAGCAGAGATCCCGGGACGCTGAAGACCCAGTACTTC. It translates to CATSRDPGTLKTQYF.

This clone was observed once. The rearrangement uses TRBV6-5 and TRBJ2-7, with TRBD1 as a possible D gene (6 bases). In germline, CDR1 is MNHEY, CDR2 SVGAGI. Trimming cost V 6 bases and J 11 bases, with 17 bases left between them. This CDR3 is built from 12 residues. In DNA, the CDR3 is TGTGCCAGCAGGAGTCCTGGACAGCGAGAGTACTTC. Translation gives CASRSPGQREYF.

The chain carries TRBV28 and TRBJ1-5, with a possible D match to TRBD1 (5 bases). Trimming left V 3 bases short and J 7 bases short, with 13 bases between. The CDR3 contains 14 residues. Germline CDR1 and CDR2: MDHEN and SYDVKM. The CDR3 region has the DNA TGTGCCAGCAGTTTGGGAGTGGGGGTCCAGCCCCAGCATTTT. It yields the protein CASSLGVGVQPQHF.

The sample holds one count of this clone. The chain links TRBV19 to TRBJ2-5; D is unresolved. Trimming took off 5 bases at V and 5 bases at J, with 21 bases between the two ends. Germline V gene lookup returns CDR1 LNHDA and CDR2 SQIVND (reference sequence). The CDR3 consists of 16 residues. CDR3 region: CASSDGIIGPRETQYF. The CDR3 DNA sequence: TGTGCCAGTAGTGATGGTATAATAGGTCCGAGGGAGACCCAGTACTTC.

This chain connects TRBV7-3 to TRBJ2-2; D is unresolved. CDR3 length: 14 residues. Trimming took off 0 bases at V and 8 bases at J, with 10 bases between the two ends. Germline-derived CDR1 and CDR2 are SGHTA and FQGTGA. This CDR3 reads CASSLTGRVGELFF. CDR3 nucleotides: TGTGCCAGCAGCTTAACGGGCCGGGTTGGGGAGCTGTTTTTT. The complete variable domain, with remaining parts taken from reference TRBV7-3 and TRBJ2-2, reads GAGVSQTPSNKVTEKGKYVELRCDPISGHTALYWYRQSLGQGPEFLIYFQGTGAADDSGLPNDRFFAVRPEGSVSTLKIQRTERGDSAVYLCASSLTGRVGELFFGEGSRLTVL.

V is TRBV5-6 and J is TRBJ2-6; D is uncertain. CDR1 and CDR2 (germline): SGHDT, YYEEEE. The CDR3 contains 13 residues. Trimming left V 6 bases short and J 0 bases short, with 4 bases between. As DNA, the CDR3 is TGTGCCAGCACGAGCTCTGGGGCCAACGTCCTGACTTTC. Its translation: CASTSSGANVLTF.

The chain recombines TRBV2 with TRBJ1-5, with 8 bases identical to TRBD1. With V trimmed by 6 bases and J by 7 bases, 8 bases remained unmatched. The CDR3 contains 14 residues. Germline assignment: CDR1 SNHLY and CDR2 FYNNEI. CDR3 bases: TGTGCCAGCAGAGACAGGGGCGCCAGCCAGCCCCAGCATTTT. Encoded protein: CASRDRGASQPQHF.

V and J are TRBV9 and TRBJ2-3; D gene uncertain. Germline CDR1 SGDLS, CDR2 YYNGEE. Trimming shortened V by 0 bases and J by 0 bases, and 11 bases separated the two germline ends. The CDR3 extends over 16 amino acids. In DNA form, the CDR3 reads TGTGCCAGCAGCGTAGCTCCAGAAACTAGCACAGATACGCAGTATTTT. Translation: CASSVAPETSTDTQYF.

V gene TRBV5-1 combines with J gene TRBJ1-2; 9 positions match TRBD1. CDR3 length equals 14 residues. Germline trimming cut 6 bases from V and 7 bases from J; bases unmatched to any gene: 10. Germline CDR1 and CDR2: SGHRS and YFSETQ. CDR3 bases: TGCGCCAGCACCCTGGGGACAGGGAGTAGTGGCTACACCTTC. Its protein is CASTLGTGSSGYTF.